This T cell receptor beta chain was documented in a study of shared clonotypes between healthy human individuals. Study-wide points: How much donors shared clonotypes was expected to be affected by sequencing depth.

Genomic DNA of each subset was evenly split across several immunoSEQ plates. Assay used: immunoSEQ multiplex PCR; TCRdb lists only in-frame clones, some missing. Counted here are about 2.1 million clones, roughly 95% occurring once; the ten biggest clones make up under 2%. Germline loops: CDR1 SGHNT, CDR2 YENEEA. The CDR3 has 14 amino acids. The germline V and J ends were trimmed by 4 bases and 5 bases, with 12 bases remaining between them. To note about this clone: Its antigen is unidentified.

Naivety among CD8 cells was defined by CD45RO negativity and positive CCR7 selection, thereby excluding terminally differentiated effector memory CD45RA+ cells. Material: naive CD8+ T cells from PBMCs. The clonotype originates from a young man in good health. Some clones in this sample may be carry-over from other donors' samples. This chain connects TRBV11-3 to TRBJ2-1; D is possibly TRBD1 or TRBD2 (5 bases each). The CDR3 bases are TGTGCCAGCAGCTCCCGGGACGACAACAATGAGCAGTTCTTC. Translating gives CASSSRDDNNEQFF.